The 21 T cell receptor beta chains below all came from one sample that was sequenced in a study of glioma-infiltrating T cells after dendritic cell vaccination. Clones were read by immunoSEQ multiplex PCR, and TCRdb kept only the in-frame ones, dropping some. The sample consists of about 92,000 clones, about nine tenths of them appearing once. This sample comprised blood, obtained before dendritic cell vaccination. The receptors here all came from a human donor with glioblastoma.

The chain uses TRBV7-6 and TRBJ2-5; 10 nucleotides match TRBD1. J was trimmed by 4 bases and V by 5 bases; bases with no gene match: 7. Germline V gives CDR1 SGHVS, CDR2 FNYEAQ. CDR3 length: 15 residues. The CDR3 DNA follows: TGTGCCAGCAGCCCCTGGGACAGGGGTACAGAGACCCAGTACTTC. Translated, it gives CASSPWDRGTETQYF.

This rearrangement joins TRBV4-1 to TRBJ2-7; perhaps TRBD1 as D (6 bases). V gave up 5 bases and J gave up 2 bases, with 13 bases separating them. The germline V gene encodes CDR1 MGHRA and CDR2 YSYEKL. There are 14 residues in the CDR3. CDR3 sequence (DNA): TGCGCCAGCAGCAACGCAGGGGATCCCTACGAGCAGTACTTC. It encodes CASSNAGDPYEQYF.

As DNA, the CDR3 is TGTGCCAGCAGCTTAGCAGGTGCCAGGGGAAACACTGAAGCTTTCTTT. It codes for CASSLAGARGNTEAFF. The genes are TRBV11-2 and TRBJ1-1; the D gene is possibly TRBD1 (6 bases). Germline assignment: CDR1 SGHAT and CDR2 FQNNGV. The V gene lost 1 base and the J gene lost 2 bases, with 14 bases spanning the gap. CDR3 length: 16 amino acids.

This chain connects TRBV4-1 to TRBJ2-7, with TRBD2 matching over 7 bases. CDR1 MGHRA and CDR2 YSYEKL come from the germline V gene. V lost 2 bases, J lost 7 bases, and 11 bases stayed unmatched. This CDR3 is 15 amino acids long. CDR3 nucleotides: TGCGCCAGCAGCCAACTCGACTTCATGGGGGGGGAGCAGTACTTC. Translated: CASSQLDFMGGEQYF.

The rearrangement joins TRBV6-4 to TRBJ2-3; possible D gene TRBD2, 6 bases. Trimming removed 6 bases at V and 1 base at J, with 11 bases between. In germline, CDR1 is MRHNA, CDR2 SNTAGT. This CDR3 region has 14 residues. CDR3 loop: CASSRLDGTDTQYF. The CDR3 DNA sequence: TGTGCCAGCAGCCGACTAGACGGCACAGATACGCAGTATTTT.

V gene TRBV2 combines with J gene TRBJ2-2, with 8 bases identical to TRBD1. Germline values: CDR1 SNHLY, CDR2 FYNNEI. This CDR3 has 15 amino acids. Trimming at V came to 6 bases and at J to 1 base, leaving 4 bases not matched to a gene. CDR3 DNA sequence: TGTGCCAGCAGAATTGGGACAGGGAACACCGGGGAGCTGTTTTTT. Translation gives CASRIGTGNTGELFF.

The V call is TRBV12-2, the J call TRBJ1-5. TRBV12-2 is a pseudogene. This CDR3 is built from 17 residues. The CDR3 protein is CASRAFHLPIEDQPQHF. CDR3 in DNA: TGTGCAAGTCGCGCTTTCCACTTGCCCATTGAGGATCAGCCCCAGCATTTT.

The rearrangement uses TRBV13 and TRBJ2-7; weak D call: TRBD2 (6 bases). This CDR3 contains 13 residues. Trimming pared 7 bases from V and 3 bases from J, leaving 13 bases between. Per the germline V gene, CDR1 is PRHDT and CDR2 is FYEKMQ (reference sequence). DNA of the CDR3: TGTGCCAGCATGCGACTAGAAAGCTACGAGCAGTACTTC. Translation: CASMRLESYEQYF.

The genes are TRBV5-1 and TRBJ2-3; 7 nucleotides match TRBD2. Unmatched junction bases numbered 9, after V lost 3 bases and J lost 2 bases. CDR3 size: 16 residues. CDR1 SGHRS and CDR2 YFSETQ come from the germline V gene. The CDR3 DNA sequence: TGCGCCAGCAGCTCCGAGGCGGGAGCCCTCACAGATACGCAGTATTTT. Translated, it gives CASSSEAGALTDTQYF.

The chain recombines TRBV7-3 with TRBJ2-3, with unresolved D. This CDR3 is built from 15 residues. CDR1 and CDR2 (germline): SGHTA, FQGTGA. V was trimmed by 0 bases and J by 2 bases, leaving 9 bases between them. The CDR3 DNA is TGTGCCAGCAGCTTAACGCTACAGACCACAGATACGCAGTATTTT. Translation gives CASSLTLQTTDTQYF.

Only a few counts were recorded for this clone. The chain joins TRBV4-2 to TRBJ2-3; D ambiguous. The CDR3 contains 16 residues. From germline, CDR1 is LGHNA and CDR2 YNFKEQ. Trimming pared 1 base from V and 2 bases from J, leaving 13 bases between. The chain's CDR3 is CASSQAPRSPTDTQYF. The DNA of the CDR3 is TGTGCCAGCAGCCAAGCGCCAAGGAGTCCCACAGATACGCAGTATTTT.

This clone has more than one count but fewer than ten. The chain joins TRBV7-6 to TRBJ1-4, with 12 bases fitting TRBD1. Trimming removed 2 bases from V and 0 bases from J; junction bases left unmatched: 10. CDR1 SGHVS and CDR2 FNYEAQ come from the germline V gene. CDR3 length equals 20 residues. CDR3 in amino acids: CASSLIFGTGGTATNEKLFF. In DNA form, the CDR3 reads TGTGCCAGCAGCTTAATTTTCGGGACAGGGGGCACAGCAACTAATGAAAAACTGTTTTTT.

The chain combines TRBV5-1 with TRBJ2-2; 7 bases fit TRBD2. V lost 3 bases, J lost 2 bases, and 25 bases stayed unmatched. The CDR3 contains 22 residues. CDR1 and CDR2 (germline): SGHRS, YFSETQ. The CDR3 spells CASSWRNKISGGGHLNTGELFF. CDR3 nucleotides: TGCGCCAGCAGCTGGAGAAACAAAATCTCGGGGGGAGGGCACCTAAACACCGGGGAGCTGTTTTTT.

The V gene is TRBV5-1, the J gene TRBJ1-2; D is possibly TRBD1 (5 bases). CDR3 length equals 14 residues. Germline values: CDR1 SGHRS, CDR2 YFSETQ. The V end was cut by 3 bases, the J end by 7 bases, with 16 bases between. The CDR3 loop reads CASSWGGSSLGYTF. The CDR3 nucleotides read TGCGCCAGCAGCTGGGGGGGGTCCAGCCTTGGCTACACCTTC.

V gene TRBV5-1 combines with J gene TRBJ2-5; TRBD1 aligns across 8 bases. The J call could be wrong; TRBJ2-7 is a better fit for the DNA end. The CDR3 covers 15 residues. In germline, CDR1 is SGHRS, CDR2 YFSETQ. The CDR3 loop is CASSLGQGISYEQYF. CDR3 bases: TGCGCCAGCAGCCTAGGACAGGGAATCTCCTACGAGCAGTACTTC.

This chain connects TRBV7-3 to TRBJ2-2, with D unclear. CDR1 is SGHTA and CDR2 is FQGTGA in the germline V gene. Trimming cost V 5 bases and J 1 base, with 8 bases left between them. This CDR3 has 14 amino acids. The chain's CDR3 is CASSVAGNTGELFF. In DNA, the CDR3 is TGTGCCAGCAGCGTCGCAGGGAACACCGGGGAGCTGTTTTTT.

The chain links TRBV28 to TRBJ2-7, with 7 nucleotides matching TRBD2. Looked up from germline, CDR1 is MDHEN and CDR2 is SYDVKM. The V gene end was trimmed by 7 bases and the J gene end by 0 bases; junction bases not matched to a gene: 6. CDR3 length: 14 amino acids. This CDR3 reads CASTLSGDSYEQYF. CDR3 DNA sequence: TGTGCCAGCACCTTGAGCGGGGACTCCTACGAGCAGTACTTC.

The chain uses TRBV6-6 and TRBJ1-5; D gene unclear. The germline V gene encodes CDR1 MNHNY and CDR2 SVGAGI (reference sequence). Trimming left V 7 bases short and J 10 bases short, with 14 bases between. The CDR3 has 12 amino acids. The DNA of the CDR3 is TGTGCCAGCAAGTTGACGGGGTCCCCCCAGCATTTT. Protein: CASKLTGSPQHF.

The CDR3 region is CASSFLQMGLGNTEAFF. The CDR3 DNA reads as TGTGCCAGCAGCTTTTTGCAAATGGGGCTGGGGAACACTGAAGCTTTCTTT. The chain combines TRBV7-3 with TRBJ1-1, with a weak D call TRBD1 (5 bases). Trimming shortened V by 3 bases and J by 1 base, and 18 bases separated the two germline ends. Germline lookup yields CDR1 SGHTA and CDR2 FQGTGA. The CDR3 totals 17 residues.

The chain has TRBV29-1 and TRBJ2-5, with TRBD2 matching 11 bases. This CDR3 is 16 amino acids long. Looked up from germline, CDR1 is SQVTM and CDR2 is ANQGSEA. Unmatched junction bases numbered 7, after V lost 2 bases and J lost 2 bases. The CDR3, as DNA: TGCAGCGTTGAATGGGGGGGACTAGCGGCTCAAGAGACCCAGTACTTC. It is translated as CSVEWGGLAAQETQYF.

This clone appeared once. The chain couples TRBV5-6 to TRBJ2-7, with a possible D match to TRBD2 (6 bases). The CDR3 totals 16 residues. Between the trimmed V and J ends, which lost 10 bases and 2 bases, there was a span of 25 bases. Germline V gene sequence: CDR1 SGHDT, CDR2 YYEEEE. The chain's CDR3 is CASSRAVAAITYEQYF. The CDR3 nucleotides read TGTGCCTCGAGCAGGGCCGTAGCGGCAATTACCTACGAGCAGTACTTC.